Below are 21 T cell receptor beta chains sequenced from a single sample in a study of response to subunit inactivated influenza vaccine. From the RT-PCR reads, TCRdb called clonotypes with MiXCR, one entry per CDR3 protein. The table records about 650,000 distinct CDR3 sequences, 13% to 15% of them present only once. The starting material was PBMCs from blood, obtained less than 15 days before vaccination. Receptors were obtained from a man aged 50-60 years who received an inactivated influenza vaccine.

This clonotype was recorded at least ten times. The V call is TRBV7-2, the J call TRBJ2-5; a possible D gene is TRBD2 (6 bases). CDR3 length: 14 residues. The V and J ends lost 5 bases and 5 bases respectively, with 15 bases between them. Germline V lookup: CDR1 SGHTA, CDR2 FQGNSA. The CDR3 coding sequence is TGTGCCAGCAGCCCAGGACTACCCGGGGAGACCCAGTACTTC. Translated: CASSPGLPGETQYF.

The chain uses TRBV20-1 and TRBJ1-5; D gene ambiguous. CDR1 and CDR2 (germline): DFQATT, SNEGSKA (reference sequence). V was pared by 0 bases and J by 0 bases, with 6 bases between. This CDR3 has 14 amino acids. CDR3: CSAREENSNQPQHF. The CDR3 nucleotides are TGCAGTGCTAGAGAAGAGAATAGCAATCAGCCCCAGCATTTT.

There are a few counts of this clonotype. The rearrangement joins TRBV29-1 to TRBJ2-2; D unresolved. Per the germline V gene, CDR1 is SQVTM and CDR2 is ANQGSEA. The CDR3 is made up of 10 amino acids. V was pared by 2 bases and J by 6 bases, with 1 base between. Here the CDR3 reads CSVESGELFF. As DNA, the CDR3 is TGCAGCGTTGAATCCGGGGAGCTGTTTTTT.

This clonotype was observed a few times. CDR3 in amino acids: CASSPSGGTTYEQYF. CDR3 coding DNA: TGCGCCAGCAGCCCCTCGGGAGGTACTACCTACGAGCAGTACTTC. The rearrangement uses TRBV4-3 and TRBJ2-7, with 7 bases fitting TRBD2. After removal of 4 bases from V and 2 bases from J, the junction contained 8 bases not matched to a gene. The CDR3 sequence is 15 residues long. The germline CDR1 and CDR2 sequences are LGHNA and YSLEER.

This clonotype was picked up a small number of times. The chain combines TRBV11-1 with TRBJ2-2, with 8 bases matching TRBD1. V dropped 5 bases and J dropped 0; count of bases not matched to a gene: 17. Germline V gene lookup returns CDR1 SGHAT and CDR2 FQDESV (reference sequence). The CDR3 runs 20 residues. The CDR3 DNA reads as TGTGCCAGCAGCCCGACCCTGGGGCACTTGGGACAGGCGAACACCGGGGAGCTGTTTTTT. Its translation: CASSPTLGHLGQANTGELFF. The variable domain in full, with the rest retrieved from reference TRBV11-1 and TRBJ2-2, is EAEVAQSPRYKITEKSQAVAFWCDPISGHATLYWYRQILGQGPELLVQFQDESVVDDSQLPKDRFSAERLKGVDSTLKIQPAELGDSAMYLCASSPTLGHLGQANTGELFFGEGSRLTVL.

The genes are TRBV3-1 and TRBJ2-1; 8 bases are shared with TRBD1. Losses at the gene ends were 5 bases for V and 6 bases for J; bases not matched to a gene: 9. The CDR3 is made up of 15 amino acids. Germline CDR1 LGHDT, CDR2 YNNKEL (reference sequence). The CDR3 sequence is CASSNDRGSFNEQFF. The CDR3 nucleotides read TGTGCCAGCAGCAACGACAGGGGAAGCTTCAATGAGCAGTTCTTC.

The table lists this clonotype with a few counts. The chain joins TRBV7-9 to TRBJ2-2; a possible D gene is TRBD2 (6 bases). Between the trimmed V and J ends, which lost 3 bases and 5 bases, there was a span of 10 bases. From germline, CDR1 is SEHNR and CDR2 FQNEAQ (reference sequence). The CDR3 is made up of 14 amino acids. CDR3 sequence (DNA): TGTGCCAGCAGCTTCGGACTACAAACCGGGGAGCTGTTTTTT. It translates to CASSFGLQTGELFF.

This clonotype was seen more than once but under ten times. This chain joins TRBV12-3 or TRBV12-4 and TRBJ1-1; D remains unclear. The CDR3 is 13 residues long. V lost 3 bases and J lost 4, with 9 bases in between. The CDR3 protein is CASSLSAGTEAFF. The DNA for the CDR3 is TGTGCCAGCAGTTTGTCGGCAGGCACTGAAGCTTTCTTT.

This rearrangement joins TRBV20-1 to TRBJ2-2; TRBD2 matches 8 bases. Germline V gene lookup returns CDR1 DFQATT and CDR2 SNEGSKA (reference sequence). J gave up 7 bases and V 5 bases, and 12 bases lay outside the gene matches. This CDR3 comprises 15 residues. In DNA, the CDR3 is TGCAGTGCTCCCCATCCCGGACTAGCAAGCGGGGAGCTGTTTTTT. It yields the protein CSAPHPGLASGELFF.

This chain joins TRBV11-2 and TRBJ2-5; the D gene is possibly TRBD1 (6 bases). V was pared by 7 bases and J by 2 bases, with 17 bases between. Germline CDR1 is SGHAT and CDR2 is FQNNGV. The CDR3 consists of 15 residues. CDR3 protein: CASTWAGVTQETQYF. CDR3 in DNA: TGTGCCAGCACTTGGGCAGGGGTCACACAAGAGACCCAGTACTTC.

This clonotype turned up a few times. The chain couples TRBV11-1 to TRBJ2-2; 11 positions agree with TRBD2. CDR3 length: 19 residues. V lost 1 base, J lost 5 bases, and 12 bases stayed unmatched. Germline V gene lookup returns CDR1 SGHAT and CDR2 FQDESV (reference sequence). CDR3 in amino acids: CASSLEPTLAGGYTGELFF. CDR3 nucleotide sequence: TGTGCCAGCAGCTTAGAGCCCACGCTAGCGGGAGGATATACCGGGGAGCTGTTTTTT. Full variable domain (missing parts from reference TRBV11-1 and TRBJ2-2): EAEVAQSPRYKITEKSQAVAFWCDPISGHATLYWYRQILGQGPELLVQFQDESVVDDSQLPKDRFSAERLKGVDSTLKIQPAELGDSAMYLCASSLEPTLAGGYTGELFFGEGSRLTVL.

This clonotype showed up just a few times. This chain joins TRBV10-3 and TRBJ1-2; 8 bases match TRBD1. CDR3 size: 12 residues. V shed 8 bases, J shed 5 bases, and the junction held 4 bases outside the gene matches. The germline V gene encodes CDR1 ENHRY and CDR2 SYGVKD. The CDR3 DNA is TGTGCCATCCAGGACAGGGCTTATGGCTACACCTTC. Its translation is CAIQDRAYGYTF.

This clonotype was seen a few times. V usage is TRBV29-1 and J usage is TRBJ1-4; 7 bases are a match to TRBD1. V dropped 7 bases and J dropped 5; count of bases not matched to a gene: 1. Germline V lookup: CDR1 SQVTM, CDR2 ANQGSEA. This CDR3 has 11 residues. This CDR3 reads CSGQGNEKLFF. The CDR3 nucleotides read TGCAGCGGACAGGGAAATGAAAAACTGTTTTTT.

The V and J genes are TRBV20-1 and TRBJ2-5; D is perhaps TRBD2 (6 bases). Germline assignment: CDR1 DFQATT and CDR2 SNEGSKA (reference sequence). Deletions cut 3 bases from V and 1 base from J, with 18 bases between. The CDR3 contains 16 residues. CDR3 nucleotide sequence: TGCAGTGCTAGTCACCGAACTAGCAGACCCCAAGAGACCCAGTACTTC. Translated: CSASHRTSRPQETQYF.

This clonotype was counted a few times. This chain uses TRBV5-1 with TRBJ2-3, with 8 bases identical to TRBD2. The CDR3 extends over 13 amino acids. The germline CDR1 and CDR2 sequences are SGHRS and YFSETQ. V gave up 5 bases and J gave up 7 bases; unmatched junction bases: 6. CDR3 amino acids: CASRRLAGHTQYF. The CDR3 coding sequence is TGCGCCAGCAGGAGGTTAGCGGGGCATACGCAGTATTTT.

This clonotype was seen a few times. V gene TRBV5-1 combines with J gene TRBJ2-5; 7 bases map to TRBD2. Germline CDR1 and CDR2: SGHRS and YFSETQ. This CDR3 has 16 amino acids. The junction had 10 bases not matched to a gene; V was cut back by 0 bases and J by 5 bases. The CDR3 reads CASSLDTAGVGETQYF. The DNA for the CDR3 is TGCGCCAGCAGCTTGGATACGGCGGGAGTTGGGGAGACCCAGTACTTC.

CDR3 sequence (DNA): TGCGCCAGCAGCTTGGCCGCAGGGGGCAACTATGGCTACACCTTC. As protein: CASSLAAGGNYGYTF. The chain uses TRBV5-1 and TRBJ1-2, with TRBD1 matching 8 bases. CDR1 and CDR2 from the germline V gene are SGHRS and YFSETQ. This CDR3 spans 15 amino acids. V was pared by 0 bases and J by 2 bases, with 3 bases of the junction left unmatched.

This clonotype was recorded at least ten times. V usage is TRBV12-3 or TRBV12-4 and J usage is TRBJ1-1; TRBD1 matches 9 bases. J gave up 6 bases and V 6 bases, and 5 bases lay outside the gene matches. This CDR3 comprises 13 residues. This CDR3 is CASSLQGASEAFF. In nucleotides, the CDR3 is TGTGCCAGCAGCCTACAGGGGGCGTCTGAAGCTTTCTTT.

The table lists this clonotype with a few counts. The chain combines TRBV28 with TRBJ1-2, with 9 bases fitting TRBD1. Germline assignment: CDR1 MDHEN and CDR2 SYDVKM. This CDR3 is built from 13 residues. With 3 bases clipped from V and 7 bases from J, the junction kept 3 bases outside the gene matches. The DNA of the CDR3 is TGTGCCAGCAGTTTTACAGGGGGCCTTGGCTACACCTTC. Its translation is CASSFTGGLGYTF.

This clonotype was detected many times. The chain recombines TRBV20-1 with TRBJ2-1; 10 positions match TRBD2. Unmatched junction bases numbered 3, after V lost 0 bases and J lost 7 bases. Germline V gives CDR1 DFQATT, CDR2 SNEGSKA (reference sequence). The CDR3 covers 14 residues. CDR3 DNA sequence: TGCAGTGCTAGAGAGCCTAGCGGGAGAAATGAGCAGTTCTTC. Its translation is CSAREPSGRNEQFF.

This CDR3 reads CASSPGHLAGVAYEQYF. The CDR3 nucleotides read TGCGCCAGCAGCCCGGGACATCTAGCGGGGGTCGCCTACGAGCAGTACTTC. The V and J genes are TRBV5-1 and TRBJ2-7; 10 bases map to TRBD2. Germline V gene sequence: CDR1 SGHRS, CDR2 YFSETQ. J gave up 2 bases and V 4 bases, and 12 bases lay outside the gene matches. The CDR3 covers 17 residues.